The 5 T cell receptor beta chains below all came from one sample that was sequenced in a study of T cells in women clearing cervical HPV infection. Produced via immunoSEQ multiplex PCR; TCRdb's table is partial and in-frame only. Its table lists 20,000 to 30,000 clones. The specimen sequenced was blood buffy coat. These receptors all come from a woman aged 18 to 69 with a cervical HPV16 infection that either progressed to CIN3+ or cleared (not recorded which).

Remarks on this clone: The read gets to within 3 residues of the CDR3 end, and the germline J gene fills in the rest. The genes are TRBV2 and TRBJ2-3; D unresolved. Trimming took off 6 bases at V and 3 bases at J, with 10 bases between the two ends. The CDR3 consists of 13 residues. Germline loops: CDR1 SNHLY, CDR2 FYNNEI. The CDR3 loop is CASRLRSTDTQYF. CDR3 DNA (partial): TGTGCCAGCAGGTTGCGGAGTACAGATACG.

With regard to this clone: The CDR3 end lies 3 residues beyond the end of the read and is filled in from the germline J gene. The rearrangement links TRBV7-9 to TRBJ1-2; TRBD1 matches at 8 bases. CDR3 length: 13 amino acids. From germline, CDR1 is SEHNR and CDR2 FQNEAQ (reference sequence). The CDR3 protein is CASSLGTGSDYTF. The sequenced part of the CDR3 DNA is TGTGCCAGCAGCTTAGGGACAGGGTCCGAC.

About this clone: The read comes to an end 3 residues before the CDR3 does, leaving the germline J gene to fill in the end. V usage is TRBV19 and J usage is TRBJ2-3; possible D gene TRBD1, 6 bases. Germline V gene data show CDR1 as LNHDA and CDR2 as SQIVND (reference sequence). This CDR3 is 13 amino acids long. CDR3 DNA, as far as it was read: TGTGCCGGCGCACAACAGGGCCAAGAGACG. It yields the protein CAGAQQGQET. The whole CDR3 region reads CAGAQQGQETQYF.

As concerns this clone: The read ends 3 residues early relative to the CDR3; the germline J gene fills the gap. This sequence joins TRBV2 and TRBJ2-3, with 9 bases matching TRBD2. Germline CDR1 and CDR2: SNHLY and FYNNEI. The V and J ends lost 8 bases and 6 bases, in that order; junction bases with no gene match: 12. This CDR3 comprises 15 residues. The CDR3: CASESGGGGFDTQYF. The sequenced CDR3 bases are TGTGCCAGCGAATCCGGCGGGGGGGGGTTCGATACG.

This clone is identified as medium-sized from frequency. Read sequence stops 3 residues before the CDR3 end, and the germline J gene provides the missing end. The chain employs TRBV5-6 and TRBJ2-4; D is possibly TRBD1 (5 bases). Germline CDR1 and CDR2: SGHDT and YYEEEE. The CDR3 has 14 residues. V shed 2 bases and J shed 0 bases, with 6 bases lying between them. CDR3 bases read: TGTGCCAGCAGCTTAAGGGGAGCCAAAAACATT. Its translation is CASSLRGAKNI. The CDR3, in full, reads CASSLRGAKNIQYF.